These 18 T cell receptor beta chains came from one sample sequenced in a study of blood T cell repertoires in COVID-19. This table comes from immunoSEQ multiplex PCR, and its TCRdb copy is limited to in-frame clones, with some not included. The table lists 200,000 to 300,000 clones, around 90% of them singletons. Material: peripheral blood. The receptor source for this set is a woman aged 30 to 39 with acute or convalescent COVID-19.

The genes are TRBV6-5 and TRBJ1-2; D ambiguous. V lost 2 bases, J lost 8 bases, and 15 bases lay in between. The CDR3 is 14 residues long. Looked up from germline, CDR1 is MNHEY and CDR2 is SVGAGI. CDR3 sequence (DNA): TGTGCCAGCAGTTACCTACCAACCCGTCCGGGCTACACCTTC. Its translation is CASSYLPTRPGYTF.

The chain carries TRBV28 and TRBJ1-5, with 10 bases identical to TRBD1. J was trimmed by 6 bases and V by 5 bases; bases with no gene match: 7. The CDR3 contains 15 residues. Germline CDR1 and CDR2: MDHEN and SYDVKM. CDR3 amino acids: CASSGLGQGVQPQHF. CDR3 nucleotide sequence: TGTGCCAGCAGTGGTTTAGGACAGGGGGTTCAGCCCCAGCATTTT. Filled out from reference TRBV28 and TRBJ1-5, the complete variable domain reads DVKVTQSSRYLVKRTGEKVFLECVQDMDHENMFWYRQDPGLGLRLIYFSYDVKMKEKGDIPEGYSVSREKKERFSLILESASTNQTSMYLCASSGLGQGVQPQHFGDGTRLSIL.

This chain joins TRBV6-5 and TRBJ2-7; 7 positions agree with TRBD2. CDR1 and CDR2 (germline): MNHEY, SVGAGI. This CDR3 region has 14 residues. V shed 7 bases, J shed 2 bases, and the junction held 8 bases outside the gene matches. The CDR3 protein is CASKAGRGTYEQYF. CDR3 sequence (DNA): TGTGCCAGCAAAGCGGGGAGGGGTACCTACGAGCAGTACTTC.

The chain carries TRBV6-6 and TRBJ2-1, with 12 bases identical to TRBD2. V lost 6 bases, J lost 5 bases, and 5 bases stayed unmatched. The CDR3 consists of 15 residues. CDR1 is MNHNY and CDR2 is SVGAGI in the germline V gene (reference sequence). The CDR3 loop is CASSSSGRAHNEQFF. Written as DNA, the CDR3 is TGTGCCAGCAGCTCTAGCGGGAGGGCCCACAATGAGCAGTTCTTC.

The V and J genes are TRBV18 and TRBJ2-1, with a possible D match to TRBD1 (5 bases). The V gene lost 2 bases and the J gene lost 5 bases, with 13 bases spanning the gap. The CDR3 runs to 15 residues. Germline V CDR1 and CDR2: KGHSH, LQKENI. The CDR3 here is CASSPTGRENNEQFF. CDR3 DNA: TGTGCCAGCTCACCAACTGGCAGGGAAAACAATGAGCAGTTCTTC.

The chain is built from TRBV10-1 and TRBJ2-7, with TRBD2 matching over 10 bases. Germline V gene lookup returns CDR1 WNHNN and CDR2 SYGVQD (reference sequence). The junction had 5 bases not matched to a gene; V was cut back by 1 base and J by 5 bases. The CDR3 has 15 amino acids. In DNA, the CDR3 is TGCGCCAGCAGTGAGTACCTTACTAGCGGGAACGAGCAGTACTTC. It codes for CASSEYLTSGNEQYF.

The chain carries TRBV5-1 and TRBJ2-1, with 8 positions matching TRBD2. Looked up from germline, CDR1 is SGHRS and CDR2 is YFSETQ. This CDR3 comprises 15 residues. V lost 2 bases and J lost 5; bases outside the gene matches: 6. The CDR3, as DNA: TGCGCCAGCAGCTTAGCGGGAGTCGGGAACAATGAGCAGTTCTTC. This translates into CASSLAGVGNNEQFF.

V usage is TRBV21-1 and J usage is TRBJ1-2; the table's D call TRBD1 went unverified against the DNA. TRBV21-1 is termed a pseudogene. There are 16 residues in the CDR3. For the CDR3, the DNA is TGTGCCAGCACGATCAGGGGGCGGTTTCCCGACTATGGCTACACCTTC. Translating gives CASTIRGRFPDYGYTF.

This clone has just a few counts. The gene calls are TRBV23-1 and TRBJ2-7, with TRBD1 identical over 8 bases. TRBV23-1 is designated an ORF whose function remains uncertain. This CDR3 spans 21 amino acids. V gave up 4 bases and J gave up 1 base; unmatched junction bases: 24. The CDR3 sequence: CASSRETYADREPGESYEQYF. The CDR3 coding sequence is TGCGCCAGCAGTCGAGAGACCTATGCGGACAGGGAGCCGGGAGAGTCCTACGAGCAGTACTTC.

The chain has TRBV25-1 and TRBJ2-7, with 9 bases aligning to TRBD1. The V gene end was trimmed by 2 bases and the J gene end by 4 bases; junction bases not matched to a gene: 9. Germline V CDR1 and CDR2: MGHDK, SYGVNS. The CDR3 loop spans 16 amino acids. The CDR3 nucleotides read TGTGCCAGCAGTGAAGAAACCGGGACAGGGATTTACGAGCAGTACTTC. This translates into CASSEETGTGIYEQYF.

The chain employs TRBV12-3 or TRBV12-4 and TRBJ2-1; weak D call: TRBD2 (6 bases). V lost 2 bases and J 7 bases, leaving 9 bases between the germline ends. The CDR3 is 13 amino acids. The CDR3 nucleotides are TGTGCCAGCAGTTTAATCCGGGGGAATGAGCAGTTCTTC. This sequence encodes CASSLIRGNEQFF.

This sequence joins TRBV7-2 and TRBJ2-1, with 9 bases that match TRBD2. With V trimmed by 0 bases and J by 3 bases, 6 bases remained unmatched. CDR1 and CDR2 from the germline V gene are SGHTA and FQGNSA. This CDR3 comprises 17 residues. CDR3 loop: CASSLAWAGGLYNEQFF. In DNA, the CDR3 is TGTGCCAGCAGCTTAGCGTGGGCGGGAGGGCTCTACAATGAGCAGTTCTTC. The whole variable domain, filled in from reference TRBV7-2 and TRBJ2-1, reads GAGVSQSPSNKVTEKGKDVELRCDPISGHTALYWYRQSLGQGLEFLIYFQGNSAPDKSGLPSDRFSAERTGGSVSTLTIQRTQQEDSAVYLCASSLAWAGGLYNEQFFGPGTRLTVL.

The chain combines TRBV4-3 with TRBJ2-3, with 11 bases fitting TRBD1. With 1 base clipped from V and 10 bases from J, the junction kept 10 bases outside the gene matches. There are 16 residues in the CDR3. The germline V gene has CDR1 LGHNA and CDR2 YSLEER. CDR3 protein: CASSQVMGTGGVPQYF. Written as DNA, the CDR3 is TGCGCCAGCAGCCAAGTTATGGGGACAGGGGGTGTGCCGCAGTATTTT.

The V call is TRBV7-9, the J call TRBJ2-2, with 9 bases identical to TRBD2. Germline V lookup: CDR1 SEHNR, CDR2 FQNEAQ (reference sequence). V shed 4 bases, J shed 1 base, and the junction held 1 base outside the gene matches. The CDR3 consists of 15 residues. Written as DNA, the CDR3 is TGTGCCAGCAGCTGGACTAGCGAGAACACCGGGGAGCTGTTTTTT. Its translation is CASSWTSENTGELFF.

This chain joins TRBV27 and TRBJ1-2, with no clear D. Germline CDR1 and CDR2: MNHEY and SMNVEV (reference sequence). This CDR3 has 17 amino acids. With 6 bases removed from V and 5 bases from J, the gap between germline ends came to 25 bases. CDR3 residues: CASSSGRTSFYLYGYTF. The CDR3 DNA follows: TGTGCCAGCAGCAGCGGCCGGACCTCCTTCTATTTGTATGGCTACACCTTC.

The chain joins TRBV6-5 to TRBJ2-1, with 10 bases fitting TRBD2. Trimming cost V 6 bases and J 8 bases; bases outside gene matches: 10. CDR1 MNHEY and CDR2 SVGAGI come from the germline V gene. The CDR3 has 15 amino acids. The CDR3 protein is CASSLLAGAGYEQFF. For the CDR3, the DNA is TGTGCCAGCAGCCTCCTAGCGGGAGCTGGATATGAGCAGTTCTTC.

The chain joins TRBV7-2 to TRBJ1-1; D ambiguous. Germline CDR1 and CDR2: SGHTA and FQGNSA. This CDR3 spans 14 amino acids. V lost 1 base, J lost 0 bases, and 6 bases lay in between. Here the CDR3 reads CASSLGPMNTEAFF. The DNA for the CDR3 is TGTGCCAGCAGCTTAGGCCCTATGAACACTGAAGCTTTCTTT. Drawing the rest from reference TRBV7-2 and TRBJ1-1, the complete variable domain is GAGVSQSPSNKVTEKGKDVELRCDPISGHTALYWYRQSLGQGLEFLIYFQGNSAPDKSGLPSDRFSAERTGGSVSTLTIQRTQQEDSAVYLCASSLGPMNTEAFFGQGTRLTVV.

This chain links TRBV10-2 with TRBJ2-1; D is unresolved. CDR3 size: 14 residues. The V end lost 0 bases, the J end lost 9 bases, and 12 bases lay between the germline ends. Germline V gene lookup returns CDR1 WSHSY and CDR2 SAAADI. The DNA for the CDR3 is TGCGCCAGCAGTGAGTCGACTCCATTCAGTGAGCAGTTCTTC. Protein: CASSESTPFSEQFF.